Given below is one T cell receptor beta chain in context. This CDR3 is built from 17 residues. V lost 0 bases to trimming and J lost 6 bases; unmatched junction nucleotides: 11. CDR1 is KGHSH, CDR2 LQKENI, per germline. The data were produced by immunoSEQ multiplex PCR, yet TCRdb's version contains in-frame clones alone and is incomplete. The sample has 62,000 or so clones, around 84% seen once. This entry comes from a study of technical replicates of blood from a handful of donors. This sequence originates from a human donor in good health. Some clones in this sample may be carry-over from other donors' samples. V gene TRBV18 combines with J gene TRBJ2-3; 8 bases map to TRBD2. Sample: PBMCs. The CDR3 here is CASSPPWVGGARDTQYF. The CDR3, as DNA: TGTGCCAGCTCACCACCGTGGGTCGGGGGGGCCCGGGATACGCAGTATTTT. Complete variable domain (other parts from reference TRBV18 and TRBJ2-3): NAGVMQNPRHLVRRRGQEARLRCSPMKGHSHVYWYRQLPEEGLKFMVYLQKENIIDESGMPKERFSAEFPKEGPSILRIQQVVRGDSAAYFCASSPPWVGGARDTQYFGPGTRLTVL.